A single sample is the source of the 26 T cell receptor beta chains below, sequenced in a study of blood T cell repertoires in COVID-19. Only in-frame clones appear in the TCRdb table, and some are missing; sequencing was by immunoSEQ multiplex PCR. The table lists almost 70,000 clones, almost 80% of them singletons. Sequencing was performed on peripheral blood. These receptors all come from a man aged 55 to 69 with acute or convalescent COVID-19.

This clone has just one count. In DNA form, the CDR3 reads TGTGCCAGCACCCTCGGACAGGCTATAGACACTGAAGCTTTCTTT. This sequence encodes CASTLGQAIDTEAFF. This chain uses TRBV21-1 with TRBJ1-1; the table's D call TRBD1 went unverified against the DNA. TRBV21-1 is flagged as a pseudogene. CDR3 length: 15 amino acids.

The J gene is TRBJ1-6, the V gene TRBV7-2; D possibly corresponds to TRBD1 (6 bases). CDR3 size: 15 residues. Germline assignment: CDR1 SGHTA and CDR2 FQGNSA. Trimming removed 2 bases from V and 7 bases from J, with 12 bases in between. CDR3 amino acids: CASSLLGGANSPLHF. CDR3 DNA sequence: TGTGCCAGCAGCTTATTAGGGGGAGCGAATTCACCCCTCCACTTT.

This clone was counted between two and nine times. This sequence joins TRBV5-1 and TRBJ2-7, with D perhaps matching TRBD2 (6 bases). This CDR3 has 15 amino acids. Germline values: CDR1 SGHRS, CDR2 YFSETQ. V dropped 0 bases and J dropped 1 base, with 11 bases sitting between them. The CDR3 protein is CASSLGGGVSYEQYF. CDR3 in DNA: TGCGCCAGCAGCTTGGGGGGCGGGGTGTCCTACGAGCAGTACTTC.

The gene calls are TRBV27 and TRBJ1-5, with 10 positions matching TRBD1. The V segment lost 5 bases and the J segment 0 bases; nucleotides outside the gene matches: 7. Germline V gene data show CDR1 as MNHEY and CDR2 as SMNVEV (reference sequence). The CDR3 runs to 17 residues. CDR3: CASSTRDRGVSNQPQHF. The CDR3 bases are TGTGCCAGCAGTACCCGGGACAGGGGTGTTAGCAATCAGCCCCAGCATTTT.

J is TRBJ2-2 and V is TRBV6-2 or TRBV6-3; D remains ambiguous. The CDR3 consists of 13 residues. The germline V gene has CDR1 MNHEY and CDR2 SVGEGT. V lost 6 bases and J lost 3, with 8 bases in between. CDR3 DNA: TGTGCCAGCAGCCTTACAGACACCGGGGAGCTGTTTTTT. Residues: CASSLTDTGELFF.

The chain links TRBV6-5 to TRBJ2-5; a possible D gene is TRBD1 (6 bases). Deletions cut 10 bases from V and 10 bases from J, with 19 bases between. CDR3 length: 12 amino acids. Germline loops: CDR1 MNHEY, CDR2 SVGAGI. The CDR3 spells CATKTNDRYQYF. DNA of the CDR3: TGTGCCACCAAAACCAACGACAGGTACCAGTACTTC.

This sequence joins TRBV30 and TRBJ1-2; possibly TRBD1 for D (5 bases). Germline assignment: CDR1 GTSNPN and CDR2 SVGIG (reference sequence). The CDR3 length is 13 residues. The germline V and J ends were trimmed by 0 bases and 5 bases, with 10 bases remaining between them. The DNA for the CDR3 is TGTGCCTGGAGTGTACAGGCCCAATATGGCTACACCTTC. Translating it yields CAWSVQAQYGYTF.

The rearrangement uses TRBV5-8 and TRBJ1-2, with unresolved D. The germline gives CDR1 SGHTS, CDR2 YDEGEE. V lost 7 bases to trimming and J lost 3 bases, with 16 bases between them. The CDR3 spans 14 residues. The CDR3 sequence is CASAVVGRDYGYTF. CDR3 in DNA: TGTGCCAGCGCGGTGGTTGGGAGGGACTATGGCTACACCTTC.

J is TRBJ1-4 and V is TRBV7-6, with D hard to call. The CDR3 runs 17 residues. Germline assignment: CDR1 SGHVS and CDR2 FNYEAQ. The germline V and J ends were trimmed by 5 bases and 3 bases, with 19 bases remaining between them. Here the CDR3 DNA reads TGTGCCAGCAGCCTCAACTCACGAGGGTTGGCTAATGAAAAACTGTTTTTT. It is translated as CASSLNSRGLANEKLFF.

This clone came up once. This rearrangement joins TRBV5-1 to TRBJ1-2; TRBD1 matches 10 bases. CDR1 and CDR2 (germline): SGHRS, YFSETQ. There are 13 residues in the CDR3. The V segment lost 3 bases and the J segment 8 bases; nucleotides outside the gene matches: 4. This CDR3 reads CASSSETGGGYTF. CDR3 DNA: TGCGCCAGCAGCTCCGAGACAGGGGGCGGCTACACCTTC.

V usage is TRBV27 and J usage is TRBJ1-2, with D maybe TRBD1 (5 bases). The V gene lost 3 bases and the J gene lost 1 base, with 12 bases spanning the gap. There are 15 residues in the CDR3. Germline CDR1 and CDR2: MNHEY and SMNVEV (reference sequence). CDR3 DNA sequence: TGTGCCAGCAGTTTGGCAGGGCCCCTTAACTATGGCTACACCTTC. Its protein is CASSLAGPLNYGYTF.

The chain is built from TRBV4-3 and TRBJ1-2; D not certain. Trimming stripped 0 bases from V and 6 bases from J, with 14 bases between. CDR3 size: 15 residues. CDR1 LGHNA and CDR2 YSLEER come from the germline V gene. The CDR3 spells CASSQEPGGSNGYTF. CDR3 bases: TGCGCCAGCAGCCAAGAACCTGGAGGGAGCAATGGCTACACCTTC.

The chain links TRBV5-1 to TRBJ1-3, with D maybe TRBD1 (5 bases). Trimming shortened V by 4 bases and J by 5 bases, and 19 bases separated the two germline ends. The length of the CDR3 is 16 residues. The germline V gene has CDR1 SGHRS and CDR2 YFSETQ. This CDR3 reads CASSMGPGNTRNTIYF. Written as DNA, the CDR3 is TGCGCCAGCAGCATGGGACCGGGAAACACGAGAAACACCATATATTTT. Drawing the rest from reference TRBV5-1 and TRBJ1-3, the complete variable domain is KAGVTQTPRYLIKTRGQQVTLSCSPISGHRSVSWYQQTPGQGLQFLFEYFSETQRNKGNFPGRFSGRQFSNSRSEMNVSTLELGDSALYLCASSMGPGNTRNTIYFGEGSWLTVV.

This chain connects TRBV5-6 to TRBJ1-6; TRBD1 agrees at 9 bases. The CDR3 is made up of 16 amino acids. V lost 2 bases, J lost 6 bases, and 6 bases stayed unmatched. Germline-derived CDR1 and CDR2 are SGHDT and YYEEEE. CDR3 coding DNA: TGTGCCAGCAGCTTCCCCGGGACAGGGACTAATTCACCCCTCCACTTT. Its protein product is CASSFPGTGTNSPLHF.

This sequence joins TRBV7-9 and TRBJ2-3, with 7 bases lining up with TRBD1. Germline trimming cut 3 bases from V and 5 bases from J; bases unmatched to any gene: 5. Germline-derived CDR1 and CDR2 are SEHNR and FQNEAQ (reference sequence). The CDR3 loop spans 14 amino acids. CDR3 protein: CASSLIDREDTQYF. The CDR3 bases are TGTGCCAGCAGCTTGATCGACAGGGAAGATACGCAGTATTTT.

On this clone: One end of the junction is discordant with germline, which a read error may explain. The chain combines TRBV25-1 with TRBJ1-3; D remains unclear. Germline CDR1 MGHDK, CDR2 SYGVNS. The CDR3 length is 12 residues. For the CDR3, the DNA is TGTGCCAGCATTTCATATGGAGACACCATATATTTT. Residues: CASISYGDTIYF.

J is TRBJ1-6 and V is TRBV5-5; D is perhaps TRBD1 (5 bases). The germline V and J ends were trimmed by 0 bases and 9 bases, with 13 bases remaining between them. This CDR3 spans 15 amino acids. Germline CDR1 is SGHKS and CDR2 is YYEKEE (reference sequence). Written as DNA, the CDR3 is TGTGCCAGCAGCTTGGAGGGGAGGGATTCTTCACCCCTCCACTTT. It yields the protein CASSLEGRDSSPLHF.

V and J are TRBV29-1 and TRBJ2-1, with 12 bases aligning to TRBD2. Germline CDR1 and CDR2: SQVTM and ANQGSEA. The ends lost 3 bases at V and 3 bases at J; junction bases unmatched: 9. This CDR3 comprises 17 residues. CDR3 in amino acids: CSVEVSLAGGLYNEQFF. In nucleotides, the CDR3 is TGCAGCGTTGAGGTCTCCCTAGCGGGGGGGCTCTACAATGAGCAGTTCTTC.

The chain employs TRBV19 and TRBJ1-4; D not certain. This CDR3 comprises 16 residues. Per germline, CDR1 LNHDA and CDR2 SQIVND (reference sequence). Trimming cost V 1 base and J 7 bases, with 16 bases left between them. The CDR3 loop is CASSIGVGIPREKLFF. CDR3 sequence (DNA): TGTGCCAGTAGTATAGGGGTCGGGATACCTCGTGAAAAACTGTTTTTT.

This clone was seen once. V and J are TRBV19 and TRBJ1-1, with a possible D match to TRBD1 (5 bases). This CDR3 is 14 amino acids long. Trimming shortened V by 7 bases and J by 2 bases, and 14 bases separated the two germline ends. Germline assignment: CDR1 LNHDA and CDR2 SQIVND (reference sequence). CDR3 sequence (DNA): TGTGCCAGTAAAGTAGGACACGACAACACTGAAGCTTTCTTT. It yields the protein CASKVGHDNTEAFF. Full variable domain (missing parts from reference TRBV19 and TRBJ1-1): DGGITQSPKYLFRKEGQNVTLSCEQNLNHDAMYWYRQDPGQGLRLIYYSQIVNDFQKGDIAEGYSVSREKKESFPLTVTSAQKNPTAFYLCASKVGHDNTEAFFGQGTRLTVV.

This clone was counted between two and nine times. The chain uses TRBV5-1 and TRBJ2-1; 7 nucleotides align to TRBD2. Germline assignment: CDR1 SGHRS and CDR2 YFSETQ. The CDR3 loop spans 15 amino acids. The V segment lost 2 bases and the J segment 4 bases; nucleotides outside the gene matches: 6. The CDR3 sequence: CASSFEGRGYNEQFF. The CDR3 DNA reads TGCGCCAGCAGCTTCGAGGGGCGGGGGTACAATGAGCAGTTCTTC.

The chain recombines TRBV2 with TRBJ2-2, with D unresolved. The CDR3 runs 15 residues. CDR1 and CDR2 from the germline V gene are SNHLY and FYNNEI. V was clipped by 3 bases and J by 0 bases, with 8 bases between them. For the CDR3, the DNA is TGTGCCAGCAGTGATATCAGGACGAACACCGGGGAGCTGTTTTTT. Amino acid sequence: CASSDIRTNTGELFF.

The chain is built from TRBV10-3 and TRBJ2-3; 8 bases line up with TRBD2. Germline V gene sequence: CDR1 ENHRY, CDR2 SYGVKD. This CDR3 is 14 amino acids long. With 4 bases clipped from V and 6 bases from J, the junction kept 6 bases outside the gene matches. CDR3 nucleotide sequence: TGTGCCATCAGTGCAGGGGCTAGCGGGGATACGCAGTATTTT. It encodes CAISAGASGDTQYF.

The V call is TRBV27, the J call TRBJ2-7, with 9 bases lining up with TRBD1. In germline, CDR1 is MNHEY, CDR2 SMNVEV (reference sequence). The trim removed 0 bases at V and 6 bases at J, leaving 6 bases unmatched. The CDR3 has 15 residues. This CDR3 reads CASSLSTGTGTEQYF. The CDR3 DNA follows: TGTGCCAGCAGTTTATCGACCGGGACAGGGACCGAGCAGTACTTC.

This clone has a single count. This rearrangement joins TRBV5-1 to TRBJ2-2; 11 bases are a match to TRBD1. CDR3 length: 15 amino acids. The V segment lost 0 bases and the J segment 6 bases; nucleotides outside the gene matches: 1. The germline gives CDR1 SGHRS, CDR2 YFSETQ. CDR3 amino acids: CASSLGTGGSGELFF. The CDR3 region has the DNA TGCGCCAGCAGCTTGGGGACAGGGGGCTCCGGGGAGCTGTTTTTT.

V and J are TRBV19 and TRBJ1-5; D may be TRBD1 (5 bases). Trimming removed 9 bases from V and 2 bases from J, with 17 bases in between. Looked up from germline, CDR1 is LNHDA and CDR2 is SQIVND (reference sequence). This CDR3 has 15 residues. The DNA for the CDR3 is TGTGCCAGCACCCTCAGGGAGGGCGGCAATCAGCCCCAGCATTTT. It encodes CASTLREGGNQPQHF.